A single sample is the source of the 20 T cell receptor beta chains below, sequenced in a study of blood T cell repertoires in COVID-19. Generated by immunoSEQ multiplex PCR, the TCRdb table keeps only in-frame clones and is missing some. The repertoire holds 150,000 to 200,000 clones, with about 86% as singletons. Sequenced: peripheral blood. All receptors come from a man between 50 and 59 years old with active or convalescent COVID-19.

The rearrangement links TRBV3-1 (or the pseudogene TRBV3-2) to TRBJ2-2, with TRBD2 matching 10 bases. Germline V gives CDR1 LGHDT, CDR2 YNNKEL (reference sequence). V gave up 2 bases and J gave up 7 bases; unmatched junction bases: 4. CDR3 size: 15 residues. The CDR3 DNA reads TGTGCCAGCAGCCAAACTAGCGGGGATGACGGGGAGCTGTTTTTT. This codes for CASSQTSGDDGELFF.

This clone is termed medium-sized (0.01 to 0.1%). The chain combines TRBV4-2 with TRBJ2-1; weak D call: TRBD2 (5 bases). The germline V gene encodes CDR1 LGHNA and CDR2 YNFKEQ. CDR3 length: 16 residues. Trimming cost V 1 base and J 3 bases, with 13 bases left between them. The CDR3 loop is CASSQAGPGDYNEQFF. Here the CDR3 DNA reads TGTGCCAGCAGCCAAGCCGGACCCGGGGACTACAATGAGCAGTTCTTC.

The chain combines TRBV7-9 with TRBJ2-1; 8 nucleotides align to TRBD2. Trimming at V came to 3 bases and at J to 4 bases, leaving 5 bases not matched to a gene. Germline CDR1 is SEHNR and CDR2 is FQNEAQ (reference sequence). The CDR3 loop spans 15 amino acids. The CDR3 region is CASSLFGTRYNEQFF. In DNA form, the CDR3 reads TGTGCCAGCAGCTTGTTCGGGACTAGGTACAATGAGCAGTTCTTC.

CDR3 residues: CASSFWGDWDTEAFF. CDR3 DNA sequence: TGTGCCAGCAGCTTTTGGGGGGATTGGGACACTGAAGCTTTCTTT. The rearrangement uses TRBV7-2 and TRBJ1-1, with TRBD1 as a possible D gene (5 bases). Trimming stripped 3 bases from V and 3 bases from J, with 14 bases between. In germline, CDR1 is SGHTA, CDR2 FQGNSA. CDR3 length equals 15 residues.

This sequence joins TRBV6-5 and TRBJ1-1; D remains unclear. This CDR3 comprises 14 residues. Germline assignment: CDR1 MNHEY and CDR2 SVGAGI. V was clipped by 5 bases and J by 0 bases, with 10 bases between them. Here the CDR3 DNA reads TGTGCCAGCAGTCCCCAATCTATGAACACTGAAGCTTTCTTT. It yields the protein CASSPQSMNTEAFF.

The rearrangement uses TRBV7-9 and TRBJ1-4; D is uncertain. The V gene's germline CDR1 is SEHNR and CDR2 FQNEAQ (reference sequence). Trimming removed 4 bases from V and 5 bases from J, with 8 bases in between. CDR3 size: 13 residues. The CDR3 DNA is TGTGCCAGCAGCTCCGGGTCCAATGAAAAACTGTTTTTT. Translating it yields CASSSGSNEKLFF.

This chain joins TRBV2 and TRBJ2-1; 15 bases map to TRBD2. The CDR3 totals 20 residues. Germline values: CDR1 SNHLY, CDR2 FYNNEI. The V and J ends lost 5 bases and 7 bases, in that order; junction bases with no gene match: 18. CDR3 protein: CASSPRRFHTGTSGRNEQFF. In DNA, the CDR3 is TGTGCCAGCAGTCCCAGACGGTTCCATACCGGGACTAGCGGGAGGAATGAGCAGTTCTTC.

The chain carries TRBV6-5 and TRBJ1-6; 7 bases map to TRBD1. The CDR3 runs 14 residues. With 8 bases clipped from V and 9 bases from J, the junction kept 10 bases outside the gene matches. Looked up from germline, CDR1 is MNHEY and CDR2 is SVGAGI. CDR3 in DNA: TGTGCCAGCGGGCGAGGGCAGGGGGTTTCACCCCTCCACTTT. This codes for CASGRGQGVSPLHF.

The V gene is TRBV4-3, the J gene TRBJ2-3; 12 nucleotides agree with TRBD2. CDR3 length equals 18 residues. V was clipped by 1 base and J by 1 base; unmatched bases: 6. CDR1 and CDR2 from the germline V gene are LGHNA and YSLEER. In DNA, the CDR3 is TGCGCCAGCAGCCAAGCACCTAGCGGGGGGGCCGGCACAGATACGCAGTATTTT. Its protein is CASSQAPSGGAGTDTQYF.

V usage is TRBV4-2 and J usage is TRBJ1-2, with 7 bases fitting TRBD1. The CDR3 is made up of 15 amino acids. Germline values: CDR1 LGHNA, CDR2 YNFKEQ. The V and J ends lost 4 bases and 5 bases, in that order; junction bases with no gene match: 10. Written as DNA, the CDR3 is TGTGCCAGCAGCCCACGACCGGGACAGCCATATGGCTACACCTTC. Translating it yields CASSPRPGQPYGYTF.

The rearrangement joins TRBV30 to TRBJ1-5, with D unresolved. The V end was cut by 0 bases, the J end by 7 bases, with 19 bases between. This CDR3 is 16 amino acids long. Germline CDR1 reads GTSNPN; CDR2 reads SVGIG (reference sequence). The CDR3 DNA reads TGTGCCTGGAGTGTCCGGGCGGGGATCCCTGTACAGCCCCAGCATTTT. This translates into CAWSVRAGIPVQPQHF. Using reference TRBV30 and TRBJ1-5 for the parts outside the CDR3, the full variable domain is SQTIHQWPATLVQPVGSPLSLECTVEGTSNPNLYWYRQAAGRGLQLLFYSVGIGQISSEVPQNLSASRPQDRQFILSSKKLLLSDSGFYLCAWSVRAGIPVQPQHFGDGTRLSIL.

The rearrangement uses TRBV15 and TRBJ1-1, with a weak D call TRBD1 (6 bases). V was cut by 2 bases and J by 3 bases, with 13 bases left in between. This CDR3 spans 15 amino acids. Germline values: CDR1 LNHNV, CDR2 YYDKDF (reference sequence). This chain's CDR3 is CATSRPGGSYTEAFF. The CDR3 DNA reads TGTGCCACCAGCAGACCTGGGGGCAGCTACACTGAAGCTTTCTTT.

The rearrangement links TRBV9 to TRBJ2-5; unclear D gene. The CDR3 covers 14 residues. V was pared by 0 bases and J by 4 bases, with 10 bases between. Looked up from germline, CDR1 is SGDLS and CDR2 is YYNGEE. CDR3 residues: CASSVGGVVETQYF. The CDR3 DNA sequence: TGTGCCAGCAGCGTAGGAGGCGTGGTAGAGACCCAGTACTTC.

The chain has TRBV4-1 and TRBJ2-3, with 8 bases identical to TRBD1. This CDR3 spans 17 amino acids. The junction had 10 bases not matched to a gene; V was cut back by 3 bases and J by 2 bases. Per germline, CDR1 MGHRA and CDR2 YSYEKL. DNA for the CDR3: TGCGCCAGCAGCCAGGACCGGACAGGGTTTAACACAGATACGCAGTATTTT. Translated, it gives CASSQDRTGFNTDTQYF.

V usage is TRBV7-9 and J usage is TRBJ1-1, with no clear D. V was pared by 0 bases and J by 5 bases, with 10 bases between. This CDR3 is 14 amino acids long. Germline V gene lookup returns CDR1 SEHNR and CDR2 FQNEAQ (reference sequence). Here the CDR3 reads CASSLASGSTEAFF. The CDR3 DNA reads as TGTGCCAGCAGCTTAGCGTCAGGATCTACTGAAGCTTTCTTT.

The chain couples TRBV6-5 to TRBJ1-2; no clear D gene. V was shortened by 6 bases and J by 7 bases, with 21 bases between the two germline ends. Per the germline V gene, CDR1 is MNHEY and CDR2 is SVGAGI. This CDR3 comprises 15 residues. The CDR3 sequence is CASRSRVQSDPGYTF. In nucleotides, the CDR3 is TGTGCCAGCAGATCCCGGGTACAAAGCGACCCTGGCTACACCTTC.

The rearrangement joins TRBV7-9 to TRBJ2-3, with unresolved D. V was trimmed by 0 bases and J by 4 bases, leaving 5 bases between them. The germline V gene encodes CDR1 SEHNR and CDR2 FQNEAQ (reference sequence). The CDR3 loop spans 13 amino acids. The CDR3 region is CASSLASADTQYF. Here the CDR3 DNA reads TGTGCCAGCAGCTTAGCGTCGGCAGATACGCAGTATTTT.

The V gene is TRBV7-3, the J gene TRBJ2-7, with no clear D. From germline, CDR1 is SGHTA and CDR2 FQGTGA. CDR3 size: 17 residues. V was clipped by 0 bases and J by 2 bases, with 17 bases between them. CDR3 DNA sequence: TGTGCCAGCAGCTTAACGAAACGGGTCCCAGACCCCTACGAGCAGTACTTC. Amino acids: CASSLTKRVPDPYEQYF.

The rearrangement links TRBV2 to TRBJ1-1; unclear D gene. Trimming removed 4 bases from V and 2 bases from J, with 11 bases in between. CDR3 size: 14 residues. Germline V gives CDR1 SNHLY, CDR2 FYNNEI. The CDR3 loop reads CASSGGQANTEAFF. CDR3 DNA: TGTGCCAGCAGTGGTGGGCAGGCCAACACTGAAGCTTTCTTT.

The chain couples TRBV10-3 to TRBJ2-3; 8 positions match TRBD2. Germline V lookup: CDR1 ENHRY, CDR2 SYGVKD. V was clipped by 11 bases and J by 0 bases; unmatched bases: 10. The length of the CDR3 is 15 residues. Here the CDR3 DNA reads TGTGCCGCTGCCTTAGCGGGGACTAGCACAGATACGCAGTATTTT. This codes for CAAALAGTSTDTQYF.